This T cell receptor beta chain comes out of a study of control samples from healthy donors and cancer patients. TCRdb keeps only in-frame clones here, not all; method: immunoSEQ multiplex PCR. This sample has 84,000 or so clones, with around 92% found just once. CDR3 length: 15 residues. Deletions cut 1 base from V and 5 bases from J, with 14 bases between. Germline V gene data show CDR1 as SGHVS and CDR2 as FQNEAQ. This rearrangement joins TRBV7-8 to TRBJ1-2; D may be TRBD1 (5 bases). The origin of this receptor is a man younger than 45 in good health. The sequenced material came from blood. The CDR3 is CASSLGGTGRYGYTF. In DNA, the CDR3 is TGTGCCAGCAGCTTAGGGGGGACGGGCAGATATGGCTACACCTTC.